These 10 T cell receptor beta chains share one sample of origin, sequenced in a study of CD8+ T cells in alopecia areata. Treatment noted: oral pan-JAK inhibitor, 5-10 mg twice daily. Following RNA extraction, reverse transcription yielded cDNA that acted as the sequencing template. TCRdb keeps only in-frame clones here, not all; method: immunoSEQ multiplex PCR. Found here are fewer than 250,000 clones, about 64% of them singletons; the top ten hold more than 3.5%. Sequences were derived from CD4+ T cells sorted from blood, sampled at week 4, from a patient treated with tofacitinib. The receptors come from a human donor with alopecia areata.

This chain joins TRBV15 and TRBJ2-3; tentative D call: TRBD2 (6 bases). Germline CDR1 and CDR2: LNHNV and YYDKDF (reference sequence). V lost 0 bases, J lost 3 bases, and 13 bases lay in between. This CDR3 has 16 residues. Here the CDR3 DNA reads TGTGCCACCAGCAGAGATCGGGTGGGGGGAACAGATACGCAGTATTTT. Residues: CATSRDRVGGTDTQYF.

This chain uses TRBV4-2 with TRBJ2-1; 9 nucleotides match TRBD2. The CDR3 runs 15 residues. V was pared by 1 base and J by 9 bases, with 7 bases of the junction left unmatched. The germline V gene has CDR1 LGHNA and CDR2 YNFKEQ. CDR3 DNA sequence: TGTGCCAGCAGCCAAGGTAGCGGGGGTTTCTTTGAGCAGTTCTTC. This codes for CASSQGSGGFFEQFF.

This clone has a handful of counts. The sample holds other DNA sequences that translate to the same CDR3. The genes are TRBV2 and TRBJ1-1; no reliable D call. CDR1 SNHLY and CDR2 FYNNEI come from the germline V gene. The ends were cut back, 4 bases at V and 1 base at J, with 7 bases in the middle. The CDR3 runs to 13 residues. The chain's CDR3 is CASSVQGNTEAFF. CDR3 nucleotides: TGTGCCAGCAGTGTTCAAGGGAACACTGAAGCTTTCTTT.

The chain recombines TRBV15 with TRBJ2-1; no reliable D call. This CDR3 is built from 12 residues. Germline V gene lookup returns CDR1 LNHNV and CDR2 YYDKDF (reference sequence). Deletions cut 2 bases from V and 5 bases from J, with 4 bases between. CDR3 nucleotide sequence: TGTGCCACCAGCAGATGGAACAATGAGCAGTTCTTC. It encodes CATSRWNNEQFF.

This chain connects TRBV11-2 to TRBJ2-7, with unresolved D. The J call may not be correct, given that the DNA end is closer to TRBJ2-5. The CDR3 has 15 residues. Germline V gives CDR1 SGHAT, CDR2 FQNNGV. In DNA form, the CDR3 reads TGTGCCAGCAGCCCCATCCTGGGTCTCGAAGAGACCCAGTACTTC. It yields the protein CASSPILGLEETQYF.

The V and J genes are TRBV6-1 and TRBJ1-2; TRBD1 might be the D (6 bases). Trimming left V 7 bases short and J 8 bases short, with 11 bases between. The V gene's germline CDR1 is MNHNS and CDR2 SASEGT. The CDR3 is 11 amino acids. CDR3 sequence reads: CASTRGMGYTF. CDR3 nucleotide sequence: TGTGCCAGCACCAGGGGCATGGGCTACACCTTC.

This clone was detected only a few times. The rearrangement links TRBV19 to TRBJ2-1; 7 bases map to TRBD1. Per germline, CDR1 LNHDA and CDR2 SQIVND (reference sequence). The CDR3 contains 13 residues. The V gene end was trimmed by 2 bases and the J gene end by 8 bases; junction bases not matched to a gene: 3. CDR3 DNA: TGTGCCAGTAGTATAAAAAGGGGGCATGAGCAGTTCTTC. This translates into CASSIKRGHEQFF.

The chain links TRBV7-2 to TRBJ2-5; D gene ambiguous. Trimming shortened V by 5 bases and J by 1 base, and 8 bases separated the two germline ends. The germline V gene has CDR1 SGHTA and CDR2 FQGNSA. This CDR3 is built from 13 residues. CDR3 DNA sequence: TGTGCCAGCAGCAACGGGCCCCAAGAGACCCAGTACTTC. Translation: CASSNGPQETQYF.

This sequence joins TRBV30 and TRBJ1-5; tentative D call: TRBD1 (6 bases). Trimming took 2 bases from V and 1 from J, leaving 6 bases between them. CDR3 length equals 13 residues. Germline V gene sequence: CDR1 GTSNPN, CDR2 SVGIG (reference sequence). For the CDR3, the DNA is TGTGCCTGGAGTACAGGGAGCAATCAGCCCCAGCATTTT. It is translated as CAWSTGSNQPQHF.

The genes are TRBV29-1 and TRBJ1-2; D might be TRBD1 (6 bases). Trimming removed 8 bases from V and 11 bases from J, with 18 bases in between. Germline V lookup: CDR1 SQVTM, CDR2 ANQGSEA. The CDR3 has 11 residues. CDR3 loop: CSSLLQGGYTF. DNA of the CDR3: TGCAGCTCACTCTTACAGGGAGGATACACCTTC.